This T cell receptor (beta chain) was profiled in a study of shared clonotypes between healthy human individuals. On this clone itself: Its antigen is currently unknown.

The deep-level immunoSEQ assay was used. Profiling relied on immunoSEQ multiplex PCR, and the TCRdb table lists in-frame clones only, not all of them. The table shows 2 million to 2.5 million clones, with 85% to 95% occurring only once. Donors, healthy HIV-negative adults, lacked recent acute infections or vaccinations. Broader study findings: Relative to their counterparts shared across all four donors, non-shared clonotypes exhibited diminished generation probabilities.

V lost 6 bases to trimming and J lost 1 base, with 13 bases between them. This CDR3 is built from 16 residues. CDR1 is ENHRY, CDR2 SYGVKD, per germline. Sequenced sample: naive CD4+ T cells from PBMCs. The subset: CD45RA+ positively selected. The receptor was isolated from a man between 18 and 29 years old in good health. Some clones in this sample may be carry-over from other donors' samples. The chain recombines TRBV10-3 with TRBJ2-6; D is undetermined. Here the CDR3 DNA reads TGTGCCATCAGGCCCCCTCAAGGGTCTGGGGCCAACGTCCTGACTTTC. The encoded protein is CAIRPPQGSGANVLTF.